This T cell receptor beta chain is from a study of cytomegalovirus exposure and HLA in healthy donors. As regards this clone: Its specificity is unknown.

With V trimmed by 5 bases and J by 7 bases, 7 bases remained unmatched. This CDR3 contains 14 residues. Looked up from germline, CDR1 is SGHVS and CDR2 is FQNEAQ. Regarding the study as a whole: High specificity and sensitivity for cytomegalovirus status were reported for the classifier. Whilst most TCR sequences proved rare, a subset of public TCRs occurred across many donors. DRB1 showed the most TCR associations and HLA-C the fewest in a later analysis, as rates varied by HLA locus. In a later analysis, TCR beta V- and J-gene trimming showed a link to a missense DCLRE1C variant.

The PCR was carried out with 60 Vbeta primers and 13 Jbeta primers. Libraries were prepared by immunoSEQ multiplex PCR; TCRdb keeps only in-frame clonotypes and omits some of them. In the table there are around 130,000 clones, approximately 75% of which are singletons. The chain uses TRBV7-8 and TRBJ2-7, with 11 bases matching TRBD2. Sequencing was performed on PBMCs. This clonotype was obtained from a woman in her thirties or forties in good health and CMV-seropositive. The CDR3 nucleotides are TGTGCCAGCAGCCTACAGAGGACTAGCGGGGAGCAGTACTTC. It codes for CASSLQRTSGEQYF.